Given below is one T cell receptor (beta chain) in context. MiXCR, applied by TCRdb to the 5' RACE reads, yields one record per CDR3 protein. The sample contains a few hundred thousand distinct CDR3 sequences, around a tenth of which appear only once. The ends were cut back, 4 bases at V and 9 bases at J, with 19 bases in the middle. The germline gives CDR1 MDHEN, CDR2 SYDVKM. The CDR3 has 15 amino acids. These data originate in a study of identical twins. Each donor (without exception) was a healthy Caucasian. Another study also made use of these data, one on yellow fever vaccine responses in identical twins.

The rearrangement links TRBV28 to TRBJ2-1; a possible D gene is TRBD2 (5 bases). Sequencing was done on a sample of PBMCs. This clonotype was obtained from a woman aged 18-29 years in good health. CDR3 region: CASSSSDSPFGEQFF. CDR3 coding DNA: TGTGCCAGCAGTTCATCGGACTCCCCTTTCGGTGAGCAGTTCTTC.